The sequence of this T cell receptor beta chain was determined in a study of OX40 agonist ivuxolimab in advanced cancers. In the study overall: Those enrolled were roughly 80% male, with a mean age of around 60 years and ages from 23 to 79. Prior anti-PD-1, anti-PD-L1 or anti-CTLA-4 therapy did not bar entry, and more than 35% had some.

The germline V gene encodes CDR1 SGHKS and CDR2 YYEKEE (reference sequence). V was pared by 0 bases and J by 2 bases, with 8 bases of the junction left unmatched. This CDR3 region has 16 residues. Profiled with immunoSEQ multiplex PCR; TCRdb holds only in-frame clones, not every one. The data contain some 70,000 clones, roughly 89% of them seen just once; the ten biggest clones take up more than 1%. The starting material was CD4+ or CD8+ T cells sorted from blood, obtained in a trial of the OX40 agonist ivuxolimab. V usage is TRBV5-5 and J usage is TRBJ2-7; 7 nucleotides line up with TRBD1. The sequence came from an adult with an advanced solid tumor such as melanoma, head and neck, liver or kidney cancer. CDR3 residues: CASSLEGAPPTYEQYF. CDR3 sequence (DNA): TGTGCCAGCAGCTTGGAGGGGGCCCCTCCGACCTACGAGCAGTACTTC.